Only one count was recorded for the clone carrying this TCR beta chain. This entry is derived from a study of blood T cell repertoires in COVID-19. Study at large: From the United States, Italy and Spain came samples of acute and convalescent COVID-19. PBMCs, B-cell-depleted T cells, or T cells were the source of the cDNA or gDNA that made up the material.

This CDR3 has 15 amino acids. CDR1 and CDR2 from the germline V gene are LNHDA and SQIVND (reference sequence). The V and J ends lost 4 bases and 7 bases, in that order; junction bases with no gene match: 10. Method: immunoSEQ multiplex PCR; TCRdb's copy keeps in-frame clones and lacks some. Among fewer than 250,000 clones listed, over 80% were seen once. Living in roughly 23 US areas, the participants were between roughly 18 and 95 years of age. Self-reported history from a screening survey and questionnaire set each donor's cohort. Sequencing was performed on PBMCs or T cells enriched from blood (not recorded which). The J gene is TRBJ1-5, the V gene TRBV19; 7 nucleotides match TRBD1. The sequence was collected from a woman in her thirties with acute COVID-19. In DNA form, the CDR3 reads TGTGCCAGTAGTAGATTAGACAGGGAGGAGCAGCCCCAGCATTTT. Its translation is CASSRLDREEQPQHF. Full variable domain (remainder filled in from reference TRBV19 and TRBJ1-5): DGGITQSPKYLFRKEGQNVTLSCEQNLNHDAMYWYRQDPGQGLRLIYYSQIVNDFQKGDIAEGYSVSREKKESFPLTVTSAQKNPTAFYLCASSRLDREEQPQHFGDGTRLSIL.